The rows below give T cell receptor beta chains drawn from one sample of a study of response to subunit inactivated influenza vaccine. MiXCR was run by TCRdb on the RT-PCR reads, yielding one entry per CDR3 protein. The sample has fewer than 700,000 distinct CDR3 sequences, 10% to 15% seen once. The material was PBMCs from blood, obtained roughly 47 days after vaccination. Receptor source: a middle-aged man who received an inactivated influenza vaccine. CDR3s include the opening cysteine and the closing phenylalanine or tryptophan. D genes are given only for firm matches. Only part of the rows carry a size: once, few, many, or a class if the clone is expanded.

V gene	clone size	J gene	D gene	CDR3 protein	CDR3 DNA
TRBV7-8	NA	TRBJ2-3	NA	CASRPTTLPRKYF	TGTGCCAGCAGACCGACAACGTTGCCGCGAAAGTATTTT
TRBV4-3	NA	TRBJ1-4	NA	CASSQGLAVNEKLFF	TGCGCCAGCAGCCAAGGGTTGGCAGTTAATGAAAAACTGTTTTTT
TRBV4-3	NA	TRBJ2-7	TRBD2	CASSQELAATYEQYF	TGCGCCAGCAGCCAAGAGCTAGCGGCTACCTACGAGCAGTACTTC
TRBV7-2	NA	TRBJ1-1	NA	CASTVNLVDTEAFF	TGTGCCAGCACCGTTAATTTAGTGGACACTGAAGCTTTCTTT
TRBV3-1	few	TRBJ2-1	TRBD2	CASRQLASSYNEQFF	TGTGCCAGCAGGCAACTAGCGAGCTCCTACAATGAGCAGTTCTTC
TRBV5-1	few	TRBJ1-1	NA	CATSTGDGENTEAFF	TGCGCCACCTCCACGGGAGACGGAGAGAACACTGAAGCTTTCTTT
TRBV20-1	NA	TRBJ2-3	NA	CSAIPWTSGTDTQYF	TGCAGTGCTATTCCATGGACATCGGGCACAGATACGCAGTATTTT
TRBV5-5	few	TRBJ1-1	NA	CASSLEGLMNTEAFF	TGTGCCAGCAGCTTGGAAGGGCTTATGAACACTGAAGCTTTCTTT
TRBV20-1	NA	TRBJ2-3	TRBD2	CSARATSGGSTDTQYF	TGCAGTGCTAGAGCCACTAGCGGGGGAAGCACAGATACGCAGTATTTT
TRBV3-1	few	TRBJ2-2	NA	CASSQALGDYTGELFF	TGTGCCAGCAGCCAAGCCTTAGGGGACTACACCGGGGAGCTGTTTTTT
TRBV7-3	few	TRBJ2-7	TRBD1	CASSPWTGGEQYF	TGTGCCAGCAGCCCCTGGACAGGGGGCGAGCAGTACTTC
TRBV19	few	TRBJ2-6	NA	CASSIQVILSGANVLTF	TGTGCCAGTAGTATTCAGGTCATACTCTCTGGGGCCAACGTCCTGACTTTC
TRBV7-9	many	TRBJ2-1	NA	CASSLLANEQFF	TGTGCCAGCAGCCTACTTGCTAATGAGCAGTTCTTC
TRBV11-3	NA	TRBJ1-5	TRBD1	CASSSRQGEGQPQHF	TGTGCCAGCAGCTCCCGACAGGGAGAGGGTCAGCCCCAGCATTTT
TRBV12-3/TRBV12-4	few	TRBJ2-7	NA	CASSFKGNEQYF	TGTGCCAGCAGTTTTAAAGGGAACGAGCAGTACTTC
TRBV20-1	many	TRBJ2-5	NA	CSASAGPSEETQYF	TGCAGTGCTAGCGCCGGTCCTAGCGAAGAGACCCAGTACTTC
TRBV7-2	NA	TRBJ2-3	NA	CASSPLGGLTDTQYF	TGTGCCAGCAGCCCCCTTGGAGGGCTCACAGATACGCAGTATTTT
TRBV10-3	NA	TRBJ2-3	TRBD2	CAIGLAATDTQYF	TGTGCCATAGGACTAGCGGCCACAGATACGCAGTATTTT
TRBV20-1	NA	TRBJ2-7	NA	CSARDPGTYEQYF	TGCAGTGCTAGAGATCCGGGAACCTACGAGCAGTACTTC
TRBV4-3	many	TRBJ1-1	NA	CASSRRENTEAFF	TGCGCCAGCAGCCGGCGGGAGAACACTGAAGCTTTCTTT
TRBV20-1	few	TRBJ2-1	TRBD2	CSARASSGRSYNEQFF	TGCAGTGCTAGAGCCTCTAGCGGGAGATCCTACAATGAGCAGTTCTTC
TRBV2	few	TRBJ2-3	TRBD1	CASSKDRAAGDTQYF	TGTGCCAGCAGTAAGGACAGGGCGGCCGGGGATACGCAGTATTTT
TRBV24-1	once	TRBJ1-5	NA	CATSDPRGNQPQHF	TGTGCCACCAGTGATCCGAGGGGCAATCAGCCCCAGCATTTT
TRBV5-1	few	TRBJ1-2	TRBD1	CASSLEPGGVAGYTF	TGCGCCAGCAGCTTGGAGCCAGGGGGCGTCGCTGGCTACACCTTC
TRBV7-8	few	TRBJ1-5	NA	CASSPSGGGRSNQPQHF	TGTGCCAGCAGCCCCTCTGGGGGCGGGAGGAGCAATCAGCCCCAGCATTTT
TRBV15	few	TRBJ2-1	NA	CATSREQARDNEQFF	TGTGCCACCAGCAGAGAACAGGCGAGGGACAATGAGCAGTTCTTC
TRBV12-3/TRBV12-4	few	TRBJ2-5	NA	CASTTRGHQETQYF	TGTGCCAGCACCACCAGGGGCCACCAAGAGACCCAGTACTTC
TRBV7-3	NA	TRBJ2-1	NA	CASSKGTVTYNEQFF	TGTGCCAGCAGCAAAGGGACGGTGACCTACAATGAGCAGTTCTTC
TRBV12-3/TRBV12-4	few	TRBJ1-1	NA	CASSFVGTNTEAFF	TGTGCCAGCAGTTTTGTAGGGACGAACACTGAAGCTTTCTTT
TRBV5-1	NA	TRBJ2-3	NA	CASSHIPSFSTDTQYF	TGCGCCAGCAGCCATATTCCGTCCTTTAGCACAGATACGCAGTATTTT
TRBV6-1	NA	TRBJ2-7	NA	CASSQIGGTTKYEQYF	TGTGCCAGCAGTCAGATTGGGGGGACAACTAAATACGAGCAGTACTTC
TRBV11-2	few	TRBJ2-2	NA	CASSPRGTRNTGELFF	TGTGCCAGCAGCCCCCGGGGGACAAGAAACACCGGGGAGCTGTTTTTT
TRBV6-1	NA	TRBJ2-5	NA	CASRPDSVVQETQYF	TGTGCCAGCAGGCCAGACAGTGTGGTCCAAGAGACCCAGTACTTC
TRBV27	few	TRBJ2-7	NA	CASSRRPGQRSYEQYF	TGTGCCAGCAGTCGACGACCGGGGCAGCGGAGCTACGAGCAGTACTTC
TRBV10-3	many	TRBJ2-1	NA	CAISERDILYNEQFF	TGTGCCATCAGTGAGAGGGACATACTCTACAATGAGCAGTTCTTC
TRBV15	many	TRBJ2-1	TRBD2	CATSRVREGAYNEQFF	TGTGCCACCAGCAGAGTTAGGGAGGGCGCCTACAATGAGCAGTTCTTC
TRBV29-1	few	TRBJ1-1	TRBD1	CSVGPGQGRSEAFF	TGCAGCGTAGGGCCGGGACAGGGGAGGTCTGAAGCTTTCTTT
TRBV29-1	NA	TRBJ2-7	TRBD2	CSVGGLAGVEQYF	TGCAGCGTTGGGGGACTAGCGGGAGTTGAGCAGTACTTC
TRBV3-1	few	TRBJ2-1	NA	CASSQLIHEQFF	TGTGCCAGCAGCCAATTAATCCATGAGCAGTTCTTC
TRBV7-9	once	TRBJ2-5	TRBD1	CASSQSGTGRGETQYF	TGTGCCAGCAGCCAATCCGGGACAGGCCGTGGAGAGACCCAGTACTTC
TRBV12-3/TRBV12-4	many	TRBJ1-4	NA	CASSLEPGVEKLFF	TGTGCCAGCAGTTTAGAGCCAGGGGTGGAAAAACTGTTTTTT
TRBV5-1	few	TRBJ2-7	TRBD1	CASSQGQGGLYEQYF	TGCGCCAGCAGCCAAGGACAGGGGGGCCTTTACGAGCAGTACTTC
TRBV20-1	few	TRBJ2-3	TRBD2	CSVGGWVTDTQYF	TGCAGTGTCGGGGGGTGGGTCACAGATACGCAGTATTTT
TRBV7-9	NA	TRBJ1-4	TRBD1	CASSRGQDREKLFF	TGTGCCAGCAGCAGGGGACAGGACAGAGAAAAACTGTTTTTT
TRBV29-1	few	TRBJ1-1	NA	CSVATWQANTEAFF	TGCAGCGTTGCCACCTGGCAGGCGAACACTGAAGCTTTCTTT
TRBV7-2	many	TRBJ1-1	NA	CASSLRATDTEAFF	TGTGCCAGCAGCTTAAGGGCCACGGACACTGAAGCTTTCTTT
TRBV5-1	NA	TRBJ2-1	TRBD2	CASSGGTSGLSNEQFF	TGCGCCAGCAGCGGCGGGACTAGCGGATTAAGTAATGAGCAGTTCTTC
TRBV29-1	few	TRBJ2-5	NA	CSARGLALETQYF	TGCAGCGCTAGAGGGCTAGCCCTAGAGACCCAGTACTTC